Below are 3 T cell receptor beta chains sequenced from a single sample in a study of CD8 T cells in Susac syndrome. Reverse transcription of 0.5 to 1 ug RNA was performed with random hexamers. TCRdb reanalysed the immunoSEQ multiplex PCR reads using MiXCR and keeps one entry per CDR3 protein. The table lists roughly 120,000 distinct CDR3 sequences, around 94% of them singletons, with over 0.1% in the top ten. The sample was CD4+ T cells from PBMCs. The receptors derive from a human donor with multiple sclerosis.

This sequence joins TRBV19 and TRBJ1-1; no clear D gene. Germline CDR1 is LNHDA and CDR2 is SQIVND (reference sequence). The V and J ends lost 7 bases and 1 base respectively, with 16 bases between them. The CDR3 length is 15 residues. CDR3 DNA: TGTGCCAGTACCCTAGCCGCTAGAAGGAACACTGAAGCTTTCTTT. Protein sequence: CASTLAARRNTEAFF. Combining the CDR3 with reference TRBV19 and TRBJ1-1 gives the whole variable domain DGGITQSPKYLFRKEGQNVTLSCEQNLNHDAMYWYRQDPGQGLRLIYYSQIVNDFQKGDIAEGYSVSREKKESFPLTVTSAQKNPTAFYLCASTLAARRNTEAFFGQGTRLTVV.

The chain couples TRBV21-1 to TRBJ2-5. TRBV21-1 is deemed a pseudogene. The CDR3 extends over 11 amino acids. CDR3 sequence (DNA): TGTGCCAGCAGCGATACTCTGACCCAGTACTTC. Protein: CASSDTLTQYF.

The genes are TRBV7-9 and TRBJ1-2, with D possibly TRBD1 on 5 matching bases. The CDR3 runs 14 residues. Germline V gene lookup returns CDR1 SEHNR and CDR2 FQNEAQ (reference sequence). V lost 7 bases, J lost 2 bases, and 14 bases lay in between. CDR3 DNA: TGTGCCAGCACCCCCTTAGCAGGGAACTATGGCTACACCTTC. Translated, it gives CASTPLAGNYGYTF.